The 8 T cell receptor beta chains listed next were all sequenced from one sample in a study of blood T cell repertoires in COVID-19. The table came from immunoSEQ multiplex PCR; TCRdb's copy has only in-frame clones and leaves some out. The profile shows 200,000 to 250,000 clones, 85% of them singletons. The source material was PBMCs or T cells enriched from blood (not recorded which). These receptors came from a man between 40 and 49 years old who had recovered from COVID-19.

The chain carries TRBV27 and TRBJ1-1; the match to TRBD1 covers 8 bases. Trimming cost V 2 bases and J 5 bases; bases outside gene matches: 7. The CDR3 loop spans 15 amino acids. Germline V gives CDR1 MNHEY, CDR2 SMNVEV (reference sequence). CDR3 bases: TGTGCCAGCAGTTTAGGGATTACAGGGGGGACTGAAGCTTTCTTT. The encoded protein is CASSLGITGGTEAFF.

The V call is TRBV6-5, the J call TRBJ2-7, with TRBD2 identical over 9 bases. This CDR3 has 14 amino acids. J was trimmed by 3 bases and V by 7 bases; bases with no gene match: 7. Germline values: CDR1 MNHEY, CDR2 SVGAGI. CDR3 residues: CASTLTAGGYEQYF. CDR3 in DNA: TGTGCCAGCACCCTTACAGCGGGAGGCTACGAGCAGTACTTC.

The V and J genes are TRBV7-9 and TRBJ2-3; a possible D gene is TRBD2 (7 bases). Trimming stripped 8 bases from V and 0 bases from J, with 15 bases between. CDR3 length equals 15 residues. Germline-derived CDR1 and CDR2 are SEHNR and FQNEAQ (reference sequence). The CDR3 nucleotides are TGTGCCAGCCAAACGGGGGGCGGGAGCACAGATACGCAGTATTTT. Translating gives CASQTGGGSTDTQYF.

This clone was seen only once. V and J are TRBV19 and TRBJ2-7; a weak D match, TRBD1 (5 bases). V shed 3 bases and J shed 0 bases, with 12 bases lying between them. Germline V CDR1 and CDR2: LNHDA, SQIVND (reference sequence). The CDR3 is made up of 15 amino acids. CDR3 DNA sequence: TGTGCCAGTAGTATTAAGGGGTCCCACTCCTACGAGCAGTACTTC. Translating gives CASSIKGSHSYEQYF.

This clone was counted between two and nine times. V gene TRBV7-2 combines with J gene TRBJ1-4; a possible D gene is TRBD1 (6 bases). The CDR3 is 15 amino acids. Germline V gene sequence: CDR1 SGHTA, CDR2 FQGNSA. Trimming removed 5 bases from V and 3 bases from J, with 13 bases in between. The CDR3 loop is CASSPQGRANEKLFF. The CDR3 coding sequence is TGTGCCAGCAGCCCGCAGGGGAGGGCTAATGAAAAACTGTTTTTT.

The chain employs TRBV5-7 and TRBJ1-6, with D uncertain. TRBV5-7 is treated as an ORF (open reading frame) with a function not yet certain. CDR3 length: 12 residues. V was trimmed by 2 bases and J by 15 bases, leaving 12 bases between them. The CDR3 here is CASSFPHYRLHF. CDR3 DNA: TGTGCCAGCAGCTTTCCGCACTATCGCCTCCACTTT.

The chain combines TRBV18 with TRBJ1-3, with a possible D match to TRBD1 (5 bases). V was cut by 4 bases and J by 0 bases, with 7 bases left in between. CDR1 KGHSH and CDR2 LQKENI come from the germline V gene. The CDR3 loop spans 14 amino acids. The CDR3 region has the DNA TGTGCCAGCTCACTGGACAACTCTGGAAACACCATATATTTT. Encoded protein: CASSLDNSGNTIYF.

The rearrangement uses TRBV25-1 and TRBJ1-5; D not resolved. Deletions cut 2 bases from V and 2 bases from J, with 10 bases between. The CDR3 has 15 amino acids. The germline gives CDR1 MGHDK, CDR2 SYGVNS. The CDR3 reads CASSEDRGGNQPQHF. In DNA, the CDR3 is TGTGCCAGCAGTGAAGACCGAGGAGGCAATCAGCCCCAGCATTTT. Variable domain in full (rest from reference TRBV25-1 and TRBJ1-5): EADIYQTPRYLVIGTGKKITLECSQTMGHDKMYWYQQDPGMELHLIHYSYGVNSTEKGDLSSESTVSRIRTEHFPLTLESARPSHTSQYLCASSEDRGGNQPQHFGDGTRLSIL.